This T cell receptor beta chain was sequenced in a study of regulatory T cells in long-lasting Graves disease. Study findings and constraints: There was favoring of TRBV28, TRBJ1-2 and TRBJ2-5 in persistent disease.

V dropped 3 bases and J dropped 0 bases, with 11 bases sitting between them. CDR1 is KGHSH, CDR2 LQKENI, per germline. This CDR3 is 16 amino acids long. Time point defined: newly diagnosed GD, antithyroid drugs for less than 3 months. From PBMCs, RNA was extracted and then used to make the TCR library. An endocrinology department located in Xi'an, China, was where the patients came from. Through Arm-PCR of CDR3 regions and iRepertoire HTBI primers, TCR beta libraries were built. TCRdb redid the calling of the multiplex PCR reads with MiXCR, one entry per CDR3 protein. The sample has around 420,000 distinct CDR3 sequences, about 15% seen once. To note about this clonotype: Its antigen remains unidentified.

Another study also made use of these data, one on T cells in Graves' hyperthyroidism and ophthalmopathy. That paper notes: Ophthalmopathy, as predicted by the model, came a median 6.5 months after the prediction.

Specimen: peripheral blood mononuclear cells (PBMCs), collected at new diagnosis, from a patient treated with antithyroid drugs. The chain joins TRBV18 to TRBJ2-2; possibly TRBD1 for D (6 bases). The clonotype originates from a woman between 40 and 50 years old with Graves disease. This chain's CDR3 is CASSPWDTANTGELFF. In DNA, the CDR3 is TGTGCCAGCTCACCCTGGGACACCGCGAACACCGGGGAGCTGTTTTTT.